Listed here is a single T cell receptor beta chain. Its antigen is unknown. V was trimmed by 1 base and J by 0 bases, leaving 7 bases between them. Germline V gene sequence: CDR1 LNHDA, CDR2 SQIVND (reference sequence). The CDR3 covers 15 residues. This sample was taken from a study of shared clonotypes between healthy human individuals. Study findings and constraints: Across a handful of donors, naive CD4 shared 5% to 5.5%, naive CD8 3% to 3.5%, memory CD4 roughly 2.3%, memory CD8 0.4% to 0.5%.

CD45RO-negative, CCR7-selected cells formed the naive CD8 fraction, which excluded terminally differentiated effector memory CD45RA+ cells. The table came from immunoSEQ multiplex PCR; TCRdb's copy has only in-frame clones and leaves some out. The sample shows about 2.2 million clones, around 95% of them seen only once. The TCR sequence derives from a man between 18 and 35 years old in good health. Some clones in this sample may be carry-over from other donors' samples. The source material was naive CD8+ T cells from PBMCs. The gene calls are TRBV19 and TRBJ2-1; D gene ambiguous. The DNA of the CDR3 is TGTGCCAGTAGTATAGCCGTTAGCTCCTACAATGAGCAGTTCTTC. The encoded protein is CASSIAVSSYNEQFF.